The 10 T cell receptor beta chains below come from one sample, sequenced in a study of blood T cell repertoires in COVID-19. Some clones are missing from TCRdb's copy, which holds only in-frame ones; the method was immunoSEQ multiplex PCR. The table records around 100,000 clones, 84% of them present only once. The sequencing sample was made of peripheral blood. The receptors shown here come from a man between 35 and 55 years old with active or convalescent COVID-19.

V and J are TRBV3-1 (or the pseudogene TRBV3-2) and TRBJ1-3; D may be TRBD1 (5 bases). Germline assignment: CDR1 LGHDT and CDR2 YNNKEL (reference sequence). The CDR3 is 16 amino acids. V gave up 1 base and J gave up 4 bases, with 14 bases separating them. In DNA, the CDR3 is TGTGCCAGCAGCCAAGGGGGGGGAGCAGCGGGAAACACCATATATTTT. Its protein product is CASSQGGGAAGNTIYF.

This CDR3 is CASSLEPFMSPLHF. The DNA of the CDR3 is TGTGCCAGCAGTTTGGAGCCTTTTATGTCACCCCTCCACTTT. The gene calls are TRBV27 and TRBJ1-6, with D hard to call. V gave up 3 bases and J gave up 10 bases, with 13 bases separating them. The CDR3 spans 14 residues. The V gene's germline CDR1 is MNHEY and CDR2 SMNVEV (reference sequence).

V is TRBV14 and J is TRBJ1-4; 10 nucleotides match TRBD1. The CDR3 totals 16 residues. After removal of 4 bases from V and 4 bases from J, the junction contained 6 bases not matched to a gene. Germline CDR1 and CDR2: SGHDN and FVKESK. CDR3 region: CASSPLGTGVNEKLFF. CDR3 in DNA: TGTGCCAGCAGCCCCCTCGGGACAGGGGTTAATGAAAAACTGTTTTTT.

The V call is TRBV7-2, the J call TRBJ1-2; TRBD1 matches 8 bases. Germline CDR1 reads SGHTA; CDR2 reads FQGNSA. J gave up 8 bases and V 3 bases, and 2 bases lay outside the gene matches. This CDR3 contains 12 residues. CDR3 in amino acids: CASSLDRAGYTF. The CDR3 DNA reads TGTGCCAGCAGCTTGGACAGGGCGGGCTACACCTTC.

J is TRBJ1-5 and V is TRBV29-1; D not resolved. The CDR3 is made up of 13 amino acids. The germline V gene encodes CDR1 SQVTM and CDR2 ANQGSEA. The V end lost 0 bases, the J end lost 0 bases, and 3 bases lay between the germline ends. CDR3: CSVEDNSNQPQHF. Here the CDR3 DNA reads TGCAGCGTTGAAGATAATAGCAATCAGCCCCAGCATTTT.

The sample holds a few counts of this clone. The chain carries TRBV6-5 and TRBJ1-4; TRBD1 might be the D (6 bases). The CDR3 is 12 residues long. The germline V gene encodes CDR1 MNHEY and CDR2 SVGAGI. Trimming cost V 4 bases and J 9 bases, with 9 bases left between them. CDR3 in amino acids: CASSSGQQKLFF. In DNA form, the CDR3 reads TGTGCCAGCAGTTCAGGACAGCAAAAACTGTTTTTT.

This sequence joins TRBV14 and TRBJ2-1, with TRBD2 matching 13 bases. The length of the CDR3 is 21 residues. V dropped 1 base and J dropped 0; count of bases not matched to a gene: 12. Looked up from germline, CDR1 is SGHDN and CDR2 is FVKESK. The CDR3, as DNA: TGTGCCAGCAGCCAAGCTCCTCCGGGACTAGCGGGGCCGAGCTCCTACAATGAGCAGTTCTTC. Its protein is CASSQAPPGLAGPSSYNEQFF.

The V and J genes are TRBV11-1 and TRBJ2-3, with 9 bases aligning to TRBD1. This CDR3 has 14 amino acids. Germline trimming cut 7 bases from V and 4 bases from J; bases unmatched to any gene: 6. Germline lookup yields CDR1 SGHAT and CDR2 FQDESV (reference sequence). The CDR3 DNA reads as TGTGCCAGCACTTTGGGGACAGGGTCAGATACGCAGTATTTT. This encodes CASTLGTGSDTQYF.

The chain links TRBV3-1 (or the pseudogene TRBV3-2) to TRBJ2-7; 7 positions match TRBD2. V lost 4 bases and J lost 7; bases outside the gene matches: 7. The CDR3 contains 13 residues. The germline CDR1 and CDR2 sequences are LGHDT and YNNKEL (reference sequence). CDR3 DNA sequence: TGTGCCAGCAGCCTCGGATCGCGGGGGGAGCAGTACTTC. Amino acids: CASSLGSRGEQYF.

The chain links TRBV3-1 (or the pseudogene TRBV3-2) to TRBJ2-1; D gene ambiguous. The CDR3 sequence is 13 residues long. Trimming pared 1 base from V and 6 bases from J, leaving 7 bases between. Germline V lookup: CDR1 LGHDT, CDR2 YNNKEL (reference sequence). CDR3 nucleotides: TGTGCCAGCAGCCAAGGCGGCAGCAATGAGCAGTTCTTC. It yields the protein CASSQGGSNEQFF.